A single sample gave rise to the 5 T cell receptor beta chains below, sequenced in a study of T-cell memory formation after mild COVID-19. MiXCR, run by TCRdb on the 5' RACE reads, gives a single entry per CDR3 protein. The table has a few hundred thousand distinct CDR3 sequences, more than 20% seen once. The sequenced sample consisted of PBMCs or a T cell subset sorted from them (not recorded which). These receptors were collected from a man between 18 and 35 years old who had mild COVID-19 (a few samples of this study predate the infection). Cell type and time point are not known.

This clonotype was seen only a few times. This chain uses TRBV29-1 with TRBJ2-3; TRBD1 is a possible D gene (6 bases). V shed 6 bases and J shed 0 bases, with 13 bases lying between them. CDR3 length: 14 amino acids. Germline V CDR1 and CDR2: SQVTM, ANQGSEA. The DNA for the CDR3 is TGCAGCGTCGGAAAACAGGGAAGCACAGATACGCAGTATTTT. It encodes CSVGKQGSTDTQYF.

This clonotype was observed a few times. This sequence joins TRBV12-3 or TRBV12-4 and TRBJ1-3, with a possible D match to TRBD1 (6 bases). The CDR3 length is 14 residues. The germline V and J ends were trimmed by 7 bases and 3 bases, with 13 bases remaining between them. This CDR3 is CASNDRSIGNTIYF. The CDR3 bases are TGTGCCAGCAATGACAGGTCTATTGGAAACACCATATATTTT.

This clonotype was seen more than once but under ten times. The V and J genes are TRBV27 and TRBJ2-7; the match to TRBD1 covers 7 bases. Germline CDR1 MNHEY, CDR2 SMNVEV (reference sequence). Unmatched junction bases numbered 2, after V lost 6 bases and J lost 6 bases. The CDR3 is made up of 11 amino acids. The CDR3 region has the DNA TGTGCCAGCAGGACAGGGCGCGAGCAGTACTTC. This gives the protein CASRTGREQYF.

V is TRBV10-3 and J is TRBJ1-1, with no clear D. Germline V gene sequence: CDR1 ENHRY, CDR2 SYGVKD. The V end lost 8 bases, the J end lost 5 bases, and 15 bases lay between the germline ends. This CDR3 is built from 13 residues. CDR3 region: CAIGRAEATEAFF. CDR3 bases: TGTGCCATCGGGCGGGCGGAGGCTACTGAAGCTTTCTTT.

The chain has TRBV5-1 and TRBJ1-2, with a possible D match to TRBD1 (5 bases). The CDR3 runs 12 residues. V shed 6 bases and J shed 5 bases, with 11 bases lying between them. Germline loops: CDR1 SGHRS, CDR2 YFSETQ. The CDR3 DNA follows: TGCGCCAGCACTGCAGGGAGGTATGGCTACACCTTC. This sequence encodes CASTAGRYGYTF.